The next 10 T cell receptor beta chains were all read from a single sample in a study of T cell responses to AZD1222 COVID-19 vaccine. The assay was immunoSEQ multiplex PCR, and TCRdb's table has in-frame clones only and misses some. Of 120,000 to 150,000 clones detected, around 89% appear once; the ten largest clones hold more than 12%. Here the sequenced sample was peripheral blood, taken on day 0 of AZD1222 vaccination. These receptors originate from an adult in good health.

This clone is a singleton in its sample. The chain uses TRBV6-5 and TRBJ1-5; 7 positions match TRBD1. Germline V CDR1 and CDR2: MNHEY, SVGAGI. The junction had 4 bases not matched to a gene; V was cut back by 4 bases and J by 4 bases. The CDR3 is 14 residues long. CDR3 in amino acids: CASSLAQGNQPQHF. CDR3 sequence (DNA): TGTGCCAGCAGTTTAGCACAGGGGAATCAGCCCCAGCATTTT.

The chain links TRBV4-2 to TRBJ2-1; 7 nucleotides line up with TRBD2. Trimming took 1 base from V and 3 from J; bases not matched to a gene: 3. Germline CDR1 is LGHNA and CDR2 is YNFKEQ. This CDR3 spans 15 amino acids. CDR3 bases: TGTGCCAGCAGCCAAGCGGCGGGGGACTACAATGAGCAGTTCTTC. Translated: CASSQAAGDYNEQFF.

V usage is TRBV20-1 and J usage is TRBJ1-2; possible D gene TRBD1, 6 bases. Trimming shortened V by 7 bases and J by 5 bases, and 11 bases separated the two germline ends. The germline V gene has CDR1 DFQATT and CDR2 SNEGSKA (reference sequence). There are 11 residues in the CDR3. The CDR3 coding sequence is TGCAGTGAGGGGGACGGGTATGGCTACACCTTC. Translation: CSEGDGYGYTF.

V usage is TRBV6-5 and J usage is TRBJ1-5; the D is unclear. The CDR3 is made up of 14 amino acids. The V gene lost 4 bases and the J gene lost 0 bases, with 7 bases spanning the gap. Germline CDR1 MNHEY, CDR2 SVGAGI. CDR3 DNA: TGTGCCAGCAGTTCCTTAAGTAGCAATCAGCCCCAGCATTTT. Protein sequence: CASSSLSSNQPQHF.

Here the CDR3 reads CASSYDLNTEAFF. The DNA for the CDR3 is TGTGCCAGCAGCTACGACTTGAACACTGAAGCTTTCTTT. The gene calls are TRBV7-2 and TRBJ1-1; D not certain. Germline V CDR1 and CDR2: SGHTA, FQGNSA. The CDR3 spans 13 residues. The germline V and J ends were trimmed by 4 bases and 0 bases, with 6 bases remaining between them.

The rearrangement links TRBV3-1 (or the pseudogene TRBV3-2) to TRBJ1-1; D gene unclear. Germline lookup yields CDR1 LGHDT and CDR2 YNNKEL (reference sequence). CDR3 length equals 14 residues. The ends were cut back, 4 bases at V and 2 bases at J, with 11 bases in the middle. CDR3 protein: CASSLPLFNTEAFF. In DNA, the CDR3 is TGTGCCAGCAGCCTACCTCTTTTCAACACTGAAGCTTTCTTT.

The chain uses TRBV7-2 and TRBJ1-1; D uncertain. Trimming pared 3 bases from V and 8 bases from J, leaving 13 bases between. CDR3 length: 13 residues. Germline V lookup: CDR1 SGHTA, CDR2 FQGNSA. CDR3 in DNA: TGTGCCAGCAGCTTCGTTCAAAAACGGGAAGCTTTCTTT. Translation: CASSFVQKREAFF.

This chain uses TRBV5-1 with TRBJ2-7; TRBD2 aligns across 13 bases. The CDR3 runs to 16 residues. V dropped 3 bases and J dropped 7; count of bases not matched to a gene: 10. CDR1 SGHRS and CDR2 YFSETQ come from the germline V gene. Here the CDR3 reads CASSWGTSGGAREQYF. DNA for the CDR3: TGCGCCAGCAGCTGGGGAACTAGCGGGGGGGCCCGGGAGCAGTACTTC.

The chain uses TRBV20-1 and TRBJ2-7; a possible D gene is TRBD1 (5 bases). Germline CDR1 is DFQATT and CDR2 is SNEGSKA (reference sequence). This CDR3 has 17 residues. V dropped 3 bases and J dropped 6 bases, with 27 bases sitting between them. CDR3 amino acids: CSASKGPRTESHFEQYF. The CDR3, as DNA: TGCAGTGCTAGTAAGGGGCCCCGGACGGAATCTCACTTCGAGCAGTACTTC.

Turning to this clone: The junction does not match germline at one end; this may be a read error. This chain joins TRBV18 and TRBJ1-1; 10 bases are a match to TRBD1. Germline V lookup: CDR1 KGHSH, CDR2 LQKENI. The CDR3 covers 14 residues. The CDR3 bases are TGTGCCAGCTCACCGGGACAGGGGAACCCTGAAGCTTTCTTT. It codes for CASSPGQGNPEAFF.